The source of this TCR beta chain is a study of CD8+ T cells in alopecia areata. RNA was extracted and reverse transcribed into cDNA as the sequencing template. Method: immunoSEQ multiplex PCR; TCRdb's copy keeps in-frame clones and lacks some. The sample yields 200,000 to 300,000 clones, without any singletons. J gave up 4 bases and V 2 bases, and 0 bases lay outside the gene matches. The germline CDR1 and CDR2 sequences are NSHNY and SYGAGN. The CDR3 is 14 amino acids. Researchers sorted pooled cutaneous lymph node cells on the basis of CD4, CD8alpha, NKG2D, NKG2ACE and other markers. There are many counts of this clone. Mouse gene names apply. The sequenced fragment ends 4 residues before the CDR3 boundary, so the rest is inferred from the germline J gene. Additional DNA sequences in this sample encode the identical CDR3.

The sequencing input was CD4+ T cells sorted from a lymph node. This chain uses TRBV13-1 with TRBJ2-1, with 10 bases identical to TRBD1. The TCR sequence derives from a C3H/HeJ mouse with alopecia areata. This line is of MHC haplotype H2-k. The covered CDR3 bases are TGTGCCAGCAGTGAGGGACAGGGGTATGCT. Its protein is CASSEGQGYA. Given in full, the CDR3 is CASSEGQGYAEQFF.